This TCR beta chain derives from a study of blood T cell repertoires in COVID-19. The wider study: The analysed material was cDNA or gDNA that came from T cells, B-cell-depleted T cells, or PBMCs.

Participants spanned ages about 18 to 90 years and resided in roughly 22 US areas. Donors were grouped by their self-reported clinical history. This clone was recorded only once. Per the original data handling: Amplified reference gene primers provided the basis for estimating nucleated cell counts. TCRdb's copy holds only in-frame clones and misses some; the assay was immunoSEQ multiplex PCR. For V, J and clone size, that table is used; D and trimming come from the DNA. The table has 300,000 to 400,000 clones, 90% seen once. The ends were cut back, 5 bases at V and 5 bases at J, with 15 bases in the middle. The CDR3 is 15 amino acids. Per germline, CDR1 SGHVS and CDR2 FQNEAQ.

This sequence originates from a man between 60 and 75 years old who had recovered from COVID-19. Material: PBMCs or T cells enriched from blood (not recorded which). V gene TRBV7-8 combines with J gene TRBJ1-4; a weak D match, TRBD1 (6 bases). This chain's CDR3 is CASSAGTYANEKLFF. As DNA, the CDR3 is TGTGCCAGCAGCGCCGGGACATACGCCAATGAAAAACTGTTTTTT.